Given below is one TCR beta chain in context. Its recognized antigen is unknown. The data derive from a study of cytomegalovirus exposure and HLA in healthy donors (dated by TCRdb to about 2017). Study-level background: An earlier analysis of some 600 of the donors reported roughly 300 Gb of sequence data and 90 million to 120 million unique TCR beta sequences obtained from around 170 million T cells. An early release covering 550 to 700 HLA-typed donors comprised approximately 300 gigabases of sequencing data and tens of millions of unique TCR sequences. Among the roughly 380 genotyped donors, more than 70% belonged to the genetic ancestry cluster associated with self-reported Caucasian donors. The study aimed to test whether cataloging public T cell receptors could reveal signatures of past pathogen exposure. The study profiled the T cell repertoires of under 700 subjects by immunosequencing and related them to cytomegalovirus serostatus. A separate validation cohort of 90 to 150 different subjects was used in addition to the approximately 670-subject first cohort. The study combined high-throughput TCR immunosequencing, statistical association of individual TCRs with disease status, and machine learning to predict cytomegalovirus infection status. A later analysis re-analyzed previously published TCR beta repertoires from 650 to 800 donors and added high-resolution HLA genotyping to study TCR occurrence patterns. The later analysis used no new phenotypic data to find candidate immune exposures, relying instead on TCR beta sequences and their occurrence across donors. An earlier analysis of around 540 of the donors applied high-throughput TCR beta sequencing to assess whether each TCR beta V gene segment acted as functional or pseudogenic. Donor age, sex, ethnicity and CMV serostatus were compiled alongside the repertoire data. Genome-wide SNP genotypes for about 65% of the 666 donors were used in a later genetic analysis, which treated that subset as a discovery cohort. Every discovery cohort repertoire had been produced on one sequencing platform. HLA typing covered class I and class II loci at four-digit resolution. Typing coverage differed by locus: A, B, C, DRB1 and DQB1 were typed in roughly 629-640 donors, DQA1 in 522, DPA1 in over 600, and DPB1 in around 490. Four to six DR-DQ haplotypes were handled as single units for association and clustering because linkage in the cohort was strong. Among about 370 genotyped donors of the cohort, an average of approximately 220,000 unique TCR beta nucleotide sequences was sequenced per donor, of which about 19% were non-productive.

The library was obtained by the immunoSEQ multiplex PCR assay. A mixture of 60 forward primers for TCR Vbeta segments and 13 reverse primers for TCR Jbeta segments was used in the multiplex PCR. Amplification of the CDR3 region of rearranged TCR beta genes was performed with a multiplex PCR assay on genomic DNA. Amplified TCR beta libraries were sequenced as 87-base-pair reads on the Illumina HiSeq System. In the original analysis: A later analysis tallied 75 million to 95 million unique TCR beta chains across the roughly 610 repertoires, and some 10 million of those chains were shared by two or more donors. To remove PCR and sequencing errors, raw reads were error-corrected and collapsed into unique sequences using a nearest-neighbor algorithm that merged closely related sequences. Alignment of CDR3 sequences to IMGT reference sequences was used to assign V, D and J gene segments. For a sequence to be retained, at least a six-nucleotide match to both a V gene segment and a J gene segment was required. Rearrangements were classified as productive when the CDR3 lacked stop codons and remained in frame with V and J, and all other rearrangements were classified as non-productive. Following IMGT convention, CDR3 was defined as the stretch from the second conserved V-encoded cysteine to the conserved J-encoded phenylalanine. The earlier analysis of roughly 590 of the donors excluded any sequence lacking an unambiguous match to a single V gene segment. In an earlier analysis of a few hundred of the donors, a V segment was called functional when productive rearrangements were above 56.7%, and segregating when the standard deviation between donors exceeded 5%. To diagnose cytomegalovirus status from the catalog of TCR beta chain sequences, a statistical classification framework was built. In a later analysis, TCR nucleotide sequences were compared against IMGT/GENE-DB human TR gene sequences so that V and J genes could be assigned. The TCRdist pipeline was used in a later analysis to assign CDR3 sequences and most-parsimonious VDJ recombination scenarios. In a later analysis, each TCR beta chain was defined by its CDR3 amino acid sequence together with its V-gene family, and reads lacking a unique V-gene family were excluded. As a way to deal with suspected cross-contamination and a sequencing artifact, a later analysis dropped approximately 570 nucleotide sequences that were highly shared and had low generation probability. A later analysis calculated a clonal expansion index for each public chain from normalized within-repertoire ranks of inferred template counts. A later analysis computed generation probabilities with a VDJ recombination model fitted to out-of-frame rearrangements, and checked the results against IGoR. A later analysis scored TCR-TCR, TCR-HLA and TCR-CMV co-occurrence with hypergeometric tests, applying a repertoire-size bias correction to TCR pairs. A later analysis estimated false discovery rates by permuting HLA or CMV assignments 20 times. In a later analysis, co-occurring TCRs were grouped using DBSCAN, with TCRdist sequence similarity added in when clustering inside HLA-allele-positive subsets. For co-occurrence clustering, repertoires with fewer than 30,000 or more than 120,000 public chains were excluded, along with roughly 5 repertoires with anomalous nucleotide sharing. This immuneACCESS table, as held by TCRdb, lists in-frame sequences with V and J called but not all clones. Of the missing ones, under half trace to an unresolved V gene in checked studies; the others have no known cause. Clone size and V and J calls were adopted from that table, with D and trimming inferred from the DNA. The sample's own table lists 220,000 or so clones. The ten biggest clones cover around 1.1% of the sample.

CDR1 and CDR2 are read off the germline V gene as SQVTM and ANQGSEA. Taken from cysteine to phenylalanine, the CDR3 has 14 residues. Left in the record is the CDR3 DNA by itself, 42 bases read in frame from the first base. The cohort was made up of under 800 healthy bone marrow donors. Cohort members were all nominally healthy when sampled, although unrecorded immune exposures were likely present. The donor tested CMV seropositive and was one of the 289 seropositive cohort members. A peripheral blood sample was provided by each donor, and peripheral blood mononuclear cells were used for TCR beta sequencing. The Qiagen DNeasy Blood Extraction Kit was used to extract genomic DNA from the blood cell samples. General study outcomes and caveats: Across donors, most TCR sequences were observed very rarely, whereas some public TCRs were present in many individuals. Several of the top co-occurrence clusters appeared to be linked to parvovirus B19, influenza, CMV and Epstein-Barr virus, according to a later analysis. In a later analysis, most CMV-associated TCR beta chains were found to appear HLA-restricted, with HLA associations seemingly driven largely by CMV exposure. A cluster of highly shared sequence variants was judged likely to represent a technical artifact of the sequencing pipeline. In a later analysis, TCR association rates were found to vary across HLA loci, with the most associated TCRs seen for DRB1 alleles and the fewest for HLA-C alleles. Some IMGT-functional V segments, including TRBV6-2 and TRBV6-3, could not be told apart with the 87-base-pair reads, so those segments were excluded. A later analysis associated 15,000 to 20,000 TCR beta sequences with specific HLA alleles at a false discovery rate of 0.05. In vitro tests confirmed that three of the cytomegalovirus-associated TCR beta chains recognize cytomegalovirus antigens. A further reported finding was that TCR beta sequences accurately predicted the HLA-A and HLA-B alleles for most subjects in the first cohort. When HLA alleles, especially DR and DQ, strongly co-occurred, TCR associations were difficult to assign to individual alleles. Cytomegalovirus status was reported to be diagnosed by the classifier with high specificity and sensitivity in both the original and validation cohorts. Correlated functional status among segregating V segments might be attributable to linkage disequilibrium, but an unknown experimental factor could not be ruled out. The study listed 150 to 200 TCR beta chains as associated with cytomegalovirus. Because counts were too low, more than 15 rarely observed V segments, including chromosome 9 orphons, were excluded from the earlier analysis of around 590 of the donors. Because HLA typing was unavailable for some donors at each locus, only the typed subset was used in association tests. In a later analysis, HLA-associated TCR beta chains were found to be more clonally expanded and to have lower generation probabilities than equally common non-associated chains. An earlier analysis of approximately 500 of the donors showed that most TCR beta V segments appeared in productive rearrangements either about 87% or about 30% of the time, which broadly matched IMGT annotations. The authors suggested that the approach could potentially be generalized to other disease states and immunological phenotypes. Only TCR beta chains were sequenced in this cohort, and the absence of alpha or paired-chain data limited detectable features. The presence/absence analyses assumed that sequencing depth was roughly uniform across donors, and that assumption may not be true. A later genetic analysis reported fewer N-insertions in productive TCRs among donors in an Asian-associated ancestry cluster than the roughly 620-donor mean. CMV serostatus was the only immune exposure information available for the cohort. A later genetic analysis associated a missense DCLRE1C variant with V-gene and J-gene trimming of TCR beta chains, and an independent cohort replicated the association.

Material: PBMCs. The TCR was taken from a girl aged 2 to 10 in good health and CMV-seropositive. The chain was built from TRBV29-1 and TRBJ1-1, with 9 central nucleotides matching TRBD1. Read as DNA, the sequence is TGCGGCGCTAAGTTCGGGACAGGGTGGTTCGAGGCTTTCTTT. This yields the protein CGAKFGTGWFEAFF.